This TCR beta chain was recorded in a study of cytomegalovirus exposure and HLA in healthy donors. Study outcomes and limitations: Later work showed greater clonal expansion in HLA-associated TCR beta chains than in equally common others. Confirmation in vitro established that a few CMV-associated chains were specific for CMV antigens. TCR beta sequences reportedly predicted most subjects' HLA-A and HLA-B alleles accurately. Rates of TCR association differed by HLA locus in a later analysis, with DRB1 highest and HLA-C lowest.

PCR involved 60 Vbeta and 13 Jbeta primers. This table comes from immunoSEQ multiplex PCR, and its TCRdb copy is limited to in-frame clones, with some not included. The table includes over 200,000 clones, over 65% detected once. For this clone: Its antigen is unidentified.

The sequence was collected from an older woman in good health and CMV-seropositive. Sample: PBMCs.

This CDR3 is CASSVIGGRRTQYF. CDR3 nucleotides: TGTGCCAGCAGCGTAATAGGGGGCCGGCGTACGCAGTATTTT. The rearrangement uses TRBV7-3 and TRBJ2-3; TRBD1 matches at 7 bases. The CDR3 contains 14 residues. Trimming took 5 bases from V and 8 from J; bases not matched to a gene: 10. The germline gives CDR1 SGHTA, CDR2 FQGTGA.